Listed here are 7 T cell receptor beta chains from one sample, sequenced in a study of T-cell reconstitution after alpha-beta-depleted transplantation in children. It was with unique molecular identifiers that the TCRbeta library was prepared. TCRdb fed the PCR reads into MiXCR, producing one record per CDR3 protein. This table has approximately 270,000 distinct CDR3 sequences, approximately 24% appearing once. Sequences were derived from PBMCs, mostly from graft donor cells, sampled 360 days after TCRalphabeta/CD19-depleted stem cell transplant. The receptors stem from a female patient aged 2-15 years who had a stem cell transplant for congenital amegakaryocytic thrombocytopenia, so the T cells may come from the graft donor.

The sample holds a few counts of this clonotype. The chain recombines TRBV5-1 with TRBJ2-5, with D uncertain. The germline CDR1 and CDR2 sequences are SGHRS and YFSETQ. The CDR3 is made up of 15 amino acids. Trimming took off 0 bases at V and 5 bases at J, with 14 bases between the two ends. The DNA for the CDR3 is TGCGCCAGCAGCTTGGAGGTTTCGTTGAGCGAGACCCAGTACTTC. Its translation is CASSLEVSLSETQYF.

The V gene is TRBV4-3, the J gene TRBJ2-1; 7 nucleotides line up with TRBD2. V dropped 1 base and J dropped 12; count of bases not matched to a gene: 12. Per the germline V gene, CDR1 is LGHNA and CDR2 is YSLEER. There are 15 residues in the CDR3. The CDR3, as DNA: TGCGCCAGCAGCCAAGTAGGGAAAGGACTAGATCGGCAGTTCTTC. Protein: CASSQVGKGLDRQFF.

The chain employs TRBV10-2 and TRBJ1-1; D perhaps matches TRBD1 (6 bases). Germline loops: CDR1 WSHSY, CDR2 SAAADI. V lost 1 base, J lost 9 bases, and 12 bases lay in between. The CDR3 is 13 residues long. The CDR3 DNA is TGCGCCAGCAGTGAGTATAGGGGACAAAAAGCTTTCTTT. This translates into CASSEYRGQKAFF.

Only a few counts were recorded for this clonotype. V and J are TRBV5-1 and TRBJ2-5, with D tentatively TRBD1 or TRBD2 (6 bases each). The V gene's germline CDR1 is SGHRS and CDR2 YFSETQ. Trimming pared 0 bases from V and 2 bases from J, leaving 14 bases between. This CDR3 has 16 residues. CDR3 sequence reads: CASSLGVRGPQETQYF. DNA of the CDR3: TGCGCCAGCAGCTTGGGAGTTCGGGGGCCTCAAGAGACCCAGTACTTC.

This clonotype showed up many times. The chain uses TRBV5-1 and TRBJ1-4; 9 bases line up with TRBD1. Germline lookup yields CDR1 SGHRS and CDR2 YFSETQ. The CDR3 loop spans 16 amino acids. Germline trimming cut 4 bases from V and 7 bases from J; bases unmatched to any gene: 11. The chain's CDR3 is CASSKTTGGRGEKLFF. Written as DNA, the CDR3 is TGCGCCAGCAGCAAAACCACAGGGGGCAGGGGTGAAAAACTGTTTTTT. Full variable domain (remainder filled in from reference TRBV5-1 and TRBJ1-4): KAGVTQTPRYLIKTRGQQVTLSCSPISGHRSVSWYQQTPGQGLQFLFEYFSETQRNKGNFPGRFSGRQFSNSRSEMNVSTLELGDSALYLCASSKTTGGRGEKLFFGSGTQLSVL.

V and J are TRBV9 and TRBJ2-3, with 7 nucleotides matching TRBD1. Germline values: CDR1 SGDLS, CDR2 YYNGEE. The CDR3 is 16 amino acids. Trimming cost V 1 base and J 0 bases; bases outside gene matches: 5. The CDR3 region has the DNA TGTGCCAGCAGCGTAAGGGGACAGAGAAGCACAGATACGCAGTATTTT. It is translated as CASSVRGQRSTDTQYF. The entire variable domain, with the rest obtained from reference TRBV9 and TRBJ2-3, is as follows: DSGVTQTPKHLITATGQRVTLRCSPRSGDLSVYWYQQSLDQGLQFLIQYYNGEERAKGNILERFSAQQFPDLHSELNLSSLELGDSALYFCASSVRGQRSTDTQYFGPGTRLTVL.

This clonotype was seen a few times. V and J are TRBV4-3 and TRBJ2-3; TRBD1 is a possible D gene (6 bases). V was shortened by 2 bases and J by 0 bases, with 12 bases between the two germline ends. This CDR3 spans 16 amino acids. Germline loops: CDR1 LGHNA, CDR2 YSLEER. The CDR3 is CASSQLSRGSTDTQYF. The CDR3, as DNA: TGCGCCAGCAGCCAATTGAGCAGGGGTAGCACAGATACGCAGTATTTT.